Listed below are T cell receptor beta chains from one sample, sequenced in a study of CD8 T cells in Susac syndrome. TCRdb independently ran MiXCR on the immunoSEQ multiplex PCR reads; one entry per CDR3 protein. Of about 140,000 distinct CDR3 sequences listed, approximately 95% were seen once; the top ten hold around 0.2%. Sequenced sample: CD8+ T cells from PBMCs. These receptors were collected from a human donor with Susac syndrome. The CDR3 runs from the conserved cysteine through the conserved F or W. Fields, in order: V gene, clone size, D gene, J gene, CDR3 protein, CDR3 DNA. A D gene is named only where the DNA matches it firmly. Clone size is shown for a subset of rows, as once, few, many or a class of expanded clone.

v_call: TRBV3-1
clone_size: NA
d_call: TRBD2
j_call: TRBJ2-1
cdr3_aa: CASSQSSSGRQFF
cdr3_nt: TGTGCCAGCAGCCAATCGTCTAGCGGAAGGCAGTTCTTC

v_call: TRBV25-1
clone_size: NA
d_call: NA
j_call: TRBJ1-2
cdr3_aa: CASSEYFTEEANYGYTF
cdr3_nt: TGTGCCAGCAGTGAATATTTTACGGAGGAGGCGAACTATGGCTACACCTTC

v_call: TRBV15
clone_size: NA
d_call: TRBD1
j_call: TRBJ2-7
cdr3_aa: CATSRTGGLNEQYF
cdr3_nt: TGTGCCACCAGCAGGACAGGGGGCTTAAACGAGCAGTACTTC

v_call: TRBV27
clone_size: once
d_call: NA
j_call: TRBJ2-1
cdr3_aa: CASSPGREGYLDNEQFF
cdr3_nt: TGTGCCAGCAGTCCCGGTCGGGAAGGATACTTGGACAATGAGCAGTTCTTC

v_call: TRBV13
clone_size: NA
d_call: NA
j_call: TRBJ1-4
cdr3_aa: CASSDPLKEKLFF
cdr3_nt: TGTGCCAGCAGCGACCCATTGAAAGAAAAACTGTTTTTT

v_call: TRBV20-1
clone_size: NA
d_call: NA
j_call: TRBJ2-7
cdr3_aa: CSAARSRSYEQYF
cdr3_nt: TGCAGTGCAGCGCGAAGCCGCTCCTACGAGCAGTACTTC

v_call: TRBV12-3/TRBV12-4
clone_size: NA
d_call: NA
j_call: TRBJ1-1
cdr3_aa: CASTVGWTEAFF
cdr3_nt: TGTGCCAGCACGGTGGGGTGGACTGAAGCTTTCTTT

v_call: TRBV5-6
clone_size: NA
d_call: TRBD2
j_call: TRBJ2-1
cdr3_aa: CASSPGTSGIKGEQFF
cdr3_nt: TGTGCCAGCAGCCCGGGGACTAGCGGGATAAAGGGTGAGCAGTTCTTC

v_call: TRBV5-1
clone_size: once
d_call: TRBD1
j_call: TRBJ2-6
cdr3_aa: CASSLKPGQAPSGANVLTF
cdr3_nt: TGCGCCAGCAGCTTGAAGCCGGGACAGGCACCCTCTGGGGCCAACGTCCTGACTTTC

v_call: TRBV28
clone_size: NA
d_call: TRBD2
j_call: TRBJ2-5
cdr3_aa: CASSLYQRLAGEEETQYF
cdr3_nt: TGTGCCAGCAGTTTATACCAAAGACTAGCGGGAGAAGAAGAGACCCAGTACTTC